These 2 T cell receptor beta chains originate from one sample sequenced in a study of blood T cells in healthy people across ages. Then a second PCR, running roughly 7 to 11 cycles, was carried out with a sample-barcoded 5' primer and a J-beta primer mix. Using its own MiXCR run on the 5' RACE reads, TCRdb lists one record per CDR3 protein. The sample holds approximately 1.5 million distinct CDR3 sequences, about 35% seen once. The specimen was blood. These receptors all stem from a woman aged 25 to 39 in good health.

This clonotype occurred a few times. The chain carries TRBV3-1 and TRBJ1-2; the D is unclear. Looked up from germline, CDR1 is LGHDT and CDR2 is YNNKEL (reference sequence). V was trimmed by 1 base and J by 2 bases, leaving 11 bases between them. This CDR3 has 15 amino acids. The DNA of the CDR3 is TGTGCCAGCAGCCAAGGGACGGGAGGAAACTATGGCTACACCTTC. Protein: CASSQGTGGNYGYTF.

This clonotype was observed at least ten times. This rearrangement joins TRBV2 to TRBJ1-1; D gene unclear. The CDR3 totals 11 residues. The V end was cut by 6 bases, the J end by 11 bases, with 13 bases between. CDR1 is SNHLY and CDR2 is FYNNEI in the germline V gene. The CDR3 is CASRGRDGAFF. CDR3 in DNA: TGTGCCAGCAGGGGCAGAGACGGGGCTTTCTTT.